Listed here are 13 T cell receptor beta chains from one sample, sequenced in a study of monozygotic twins with inflammatory bowel disease. Each CDR3 protein gets one entry in TCRdb, which reprocessed the 5' RACE reads and gives no DNA. The sample has about 200,000 distinct CDR3 sequences. Sequencing was done on a sample of blood. These receptors all stem from a human donor with ulcerative colitis or Crohn's disease, or a healthy co-twin of an affected twin (not recorded which).

V and J are TRBV7-2 and TRBJ1-6. Germline V gene data show CDR1 as SGHTA and CDR2 as FQGNSA. There are 16 residues in the CDR3. The CDR3 sequence is CASSLGLSPLNSPLHF. Complete variable domain (other parts from reference TRBV7-2 and TRBJ1-6): GAGVSQSPSNKVTEKGKDVELRCDPISGHTALYWYRQSLGQGLEFLIYFQGNSAPDKSGLPSDRFSAERTGGSVSTLTIQRTQQEDSAVYLCASSLGLSPLNSPLHFGNGTRLTVT.

The V gene is TRBV28, the J gene TRBJ2-3; TCRdb indicates TRBD2, and absent DNA this call remains unverified. The CDR3 loop spans 14 amino acids. CDR1 MDHEN and CDR2 SYDVKM come from the germline V gene. CDR3 sequence reads: CASSVTRVTDTQYF.

V usage is TRBV12-3 or TRBV12-4 and J usage is TRBJ2-3; TCRdb's D call, TRBD1, is unchecked because there is no DNA. The CDR3 loop spans 18 amino acids. The CDR3 loop reads CASSLALTRGDRGGTQYF.

CDR3 region: CASSEDMGTSPLHF. J is TRBJ1-6 and V is TRBV11-2; absent DNA, TCRdb's TRBD1 call cannot be checked. Germline lookup yields CDR1 SGHAT and CDR2 FQNNGV. The CDR3 runs to 14 residues.

The chain links TRBV7-9 to TRBJ1-1; the D call of TRBD1 rests on TCRdb alone, since no DNA is present to check it. Per germline, CDR1 SEHNR and CDR2 FQNEAQ (reference sequence). This CDR3 region has 16 residues. CDR3 in amino acids: CASSLGTGIRNTEAFF. Full variable domain (missing parts from reference TRBV7-9 and TRBJ1-1): DTGVSQNPRHKITKRGQNVTFRCDPISEHNRLYWYRQTLGQGPEFLTYFQNEAQLEKSRLLSDRFSAERPKGSFSTLEIQRTEQGDSAMYLCASSLGTGIRNTEAFFGQGTRLTVV.

V gene TRBV7-9 combines with J gene TRBJ2-7. Germline CDR1 and CDR2: SEHNR and FQNEAQ (reference sequence). This CDR3 spans 11 amino acids. The CDR3 region is CASSRAYEQYF.

The chain has TRBV5-1 and TRBJ1-2; TCRdb outputs TRBD1, but without DNA this stays unchecked. The CDR3 is made up of 14 amino acids. Germline lookup yields CDR1 SGHRS and CDR2 YFSETQ. The CDR3 spells CASSGGTANYGYTF.

CDR3: CASSFLPGQPMNTEAFF. The chain uses TRBV6-2 or TRBV6-3 and TRBJ1-1; TCRdb's D gene call, TRBD1, goes unchecked for lack of DNA. Germline V CDR1 and CDR2: MNHEY, SVGEGT. The CDR3 loop spans 17 amino acids.

The chain is built from TRBV6-2 or TRBV6-3 and TRBJ1-5; TCRdb outputs TRBD1, but without DNA this stays unchecked. This CDR3 is 13 amino acids long. Germline V lookup: CDR1 MNHEY, CDR2 SVGEGT. The CDR3 spells CASQDRELQPQHF.

V gene TRBV29-1 combines with J gene TRBJ2-7; TCRdb gives TRBD1 as the D gene, but with no DNA this cannot be confirmed. The CDR3 loop spans 14 amino acids. Germline V gene lookup returns CDR1 SQVTM and CDR2 ANQGSEA. The CDR3: CSVEKTGGIYEQYF.

J is TRBJ2-5 and V is TRBV10-3; checking the TCRdb D call of TRBD1 is not possible without DNA. The CDR3 length is 15 residues. Germline values: CDR1 ENHRY, CDR2 SYGVKD. The CDR3 reads CAISEGGAPRETQYF.

This sequence joins TRBV6-1 and TRBJ1-1. The germline gives CDR1 MNHNS, CDR2 SASEGT. This CDR3 is 13 amino acids long. The CDR3 region is CASSEDRYTEAFF.

V and J are TRBV19 and TRBJ1-2; the D call from TCRdb, TRBD1, cannot be confirmed without DNA. Looked up from germline, CDR1 is LNHDA and CDR2 is SQIVND (reference sequence). The CDR3 consists of 14 residues. CDR3 residues: CASSMTGVEHGYTF.